This entry lists 9 T cell receptor beta chains sequenced from one sample in a study of CD8 T cells in ankylosing spondylitis. Study observations and caveats: A TCR beta motif of roughly 8 highly homologous variants seemed to mark ankylosing spondylitis blood.

MiXCR, run by TCRdb on the 5' RACE reads, gives a single entry per CDR3 protein. This repertoire shows hundreds of thousands of distinct CDR3 sequences, about 10% found once; its top ten account for less than 0.65%. These TCRs are of unknown antigen specificity. Sequences were obtained from blood, either unsorted or a sorted T cell fraction (not recorded which). Source of these receptors: a male donor with ankylosing spondylitis.

This chain links TRBV4-2 with TRBJ2-5, with 8 bases that match TRBD2. V shed 1 base and J 1 base; nucleotides not matched to a gene: 5. This CDR3 has 16 residues. In germline, CDR1 is LGHNA, CDR2 YNFKEQ. CDR3 DNA: TGTGCCAGCAGCCAAGGGGGTAGCGGGGCCCAAGAGACCCAGTACTTC. Translation: CASSQGGSGAQETQYF.

The V gene is TRBV4-3, the J gene TRBJ2-7, with TRBD2 matching 7 bases. The CDR3 runs to 16 residues. V dropped 1 base and J dropped 5; count of bases not matched to a gene: 11. Germline CDR1 is LGHNA and CDR2 is YSLEER. CDR3 nucleotides: TGCGCCAGCAGCCAAGTCTCGGGGGGTAGCGGCCACGAGCAGTACTTC. Protein product: CASSQVSGGSGHEQYF.

The chain combines TRBV2 with TRBJ1-6; D perhaps matches TRBD1 (5 bases). The CDR3 contains 14 residues. The germline gives CDR1 SNHLY, CDR2 FYNNEI. V lost 6 bases and J lost 9, with 15 bases in between. CDR3 bases: TGTGCCAGCAGCAGCAGGGCTGGGGGTTCACCCCTCCACTTT. Amino acid sequence: CASSSRAGGSPLHF.

This clonotype was detected ten times or more. The CDR3 loop is CASSPLQGGAPWETQYF. Written as DNA, the CDR3 is TGTGCCAGCAGTCCCTTGCAGGGAGGGGCGCCGTGGGAGACCCAGTACTTC. The chain has TRBV12-3 or TRBV12-4 and TRBJ2-5; 7 bases match TRBD2. The V gene end was trimmed by 5 bases and the J gene end by 5 bases; junction bases not matched to a gene: 17. This CDR3 is built from 17 residues.

V usage is TRBV20-1 and J usage is TRBJ1-2; no reliable D call. Between the trimmed V and J ends, which lost 6 bases and 7 bases, there was a span of 9 bases. CDR1 DFQATT and CDR2 SNEGSKA come from the germline V gene (reference sequence). The CDR3 length is 10 residues. The CDR3 DNA follows: TGCAGTGCGCCTCAGAGTGGCTACACCTTC. This gives the protein CSAPQSGYTF.

This clonotype came up a few times. The V call is TRBV6-1, the J call TRBJ1-3; 7 nucleotides line up with TRBD1. With V trimmed by 6 bases and J by 3 bases, 8 bases remained unmatched. CDR1 and CDR2 from the germline V gene are MNHNS and SASEGT. This CDR3 has 15 residues. CDR3 protein: CASRNRQGVGNTIYF. CDR3 coding DNA: TGTGCCAGCAGGAACCGACAGGGTGTTGGAAACACCATATATTTT.

The table lists this clonotype with a few counts. V usage is TRBV19 and J usage is TRBJ1-5, with D unresolved. Per the germline V gene, CDR1 is LNHDA and CDR2 is SQIVND (reference sequence). CDR3 size: 16 residues. V lost 2 bases to trimming and J lost 5 bases, with 16 bases between them. The CDR3 nucleotides read TGTGCCAGTAGTATAACCGGGGTGATAAGGGATCAGCCCCAGCATTTT. Residues: CASSITGVIRDQPQHF.

The V gene is TRBV24-1, the J gene TRBJ2-3; TRBD1 agrees at 9 bases. The germline gives CDR1 KGHDR, CDR2 SFDVKD. The CDR3 consists of 17 residues. Trimming cost V 5 bases and J 1 base; bases outside gene matches: 9. CDR3: CATSAVGQGQGTDTQYF. The CDR3 DNA follows: TGTGCCACCAGTGCCGTAGGACAGGGGCAGGGCACAGATACGCAGTATTTT.

The chain is built from TRBV18 and TRBJ1-1; D ambiguous. Germline V lookup: CDR1 KGHSH, CDR2 LQKENI. Between the trimmed V and J ends, which lost 1 base and 1 base, there was a span of 10 bases. This CDR3 is 15 amino acids long. CDR3 DNA: TGTGCCAGCTCACCACGTGGGGAGAGGAACACTGAAGCTTTCTTT. Translating gives CASSPRGERNTEAFF.